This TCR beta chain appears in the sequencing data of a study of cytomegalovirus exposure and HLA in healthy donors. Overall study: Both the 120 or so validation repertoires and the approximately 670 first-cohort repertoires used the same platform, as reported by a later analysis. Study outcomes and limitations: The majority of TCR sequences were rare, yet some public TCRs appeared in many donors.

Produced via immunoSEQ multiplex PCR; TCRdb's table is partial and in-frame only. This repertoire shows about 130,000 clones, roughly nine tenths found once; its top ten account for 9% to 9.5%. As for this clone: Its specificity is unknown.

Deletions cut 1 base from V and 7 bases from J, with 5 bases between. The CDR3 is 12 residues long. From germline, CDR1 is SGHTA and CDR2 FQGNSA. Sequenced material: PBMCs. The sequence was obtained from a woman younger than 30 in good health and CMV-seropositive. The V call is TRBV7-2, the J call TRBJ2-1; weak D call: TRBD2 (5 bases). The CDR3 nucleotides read TGTGCCAGCAGCTTAGGGAGGAATGAGCAGTTCTTC. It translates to CASSLGRNEQFF.